Each of the 15 T cell receptor beta chains below was sequenced from the same sample in a study of T cells in Graves' hyperthyroidism and ophthalmopathy. Amplified TCR beta CDR3 regions derived from RNA transcripts. With the HTBI primer set, the TCR CDR3 went through a first round of RT-PCR. Using its own MiXCR run on the multiplex PCR reads, TCRdb lists one record per CDR3 protein. The sample consists of approximately 720,000 distinct CDR3 sequences, about 17% of them appearing once. The sequencing sample was made of blood. These receptors were taken from a woman aged 50 to 60 with Graves' hyperthyroidism that later progressed to Graves' ophthalmopathy.

This clonotype was observed once. V and J are TRBV15 and TRBJ2-1, with 12 bases fitting TRBD1. The germline gives CDR1 LNHNV, CDR2 YYDKDF (reference sequence). The junction had 11 bases not matched to a gene; V was cut back by 5 bases and J by 6 bases. This CDR3 is built from 17 residues. CDR3 in amino acids: CATSEGNRDRGRNEQFF. CDR3 in DNA: TGTGCCACCAGCGAGGGAAATCGGGACAGGGGGCGCAATGAGCAGTTCTTC.

A few counts support this clonotype. The rearrangement links TRBV15 to TRBJ2-1; D is possibly TRBD1 (6 bases). The CDR3 spans 16 residues. CDR1 and CDR2 from the germline V gene are LNHNV and YYDKDF (reference sequence). Trimming pared 0 bases from V and 5 bases from J, leaving 14 bases between. The CDR3 loop is CATSRDPGHSDNEQFF. In DNA, the CDR3 is TGTGCCACCAGCAGAGATCCGGGACATTCGGACAATGAGCAGTTCTTC. Complete variable domain (other parts from reference TRBV15 and TRBJ2-1): DAMVIQNPRYQVTQFGKPVTLSCSQTLNHNVMYWYQQKSSQAPKLLFHYYDKDFNNEADTPDNFQSRRPNTSFCFLDIRSPGLGDTAMYLCATSRDPGHSDNEQFFGPGTRLTVL.

The chain links TRBV5-1 to TRBJ2-3, with D tentatively TRBD2 (6 bases). V lost 4 bases, J lost 3 bases, and 12 bases lay in between. Germline V lookup: CDR1 SGHRS, CDR2 YFSETQ. The CDR3 totals 14 residues. CDR3 sequence (DNA): TGCGCCAGCAGCGCGGAGGGGTGGACAGATACGCAGTATTTT. Its translation is CASSAEGWTDTQYF.

The chain employs TRBV10-3 and TRBJ2-1; 11 bases fit TRBD2. The CDR3 extends over 16 amino acids. CDR1 is ENHRY and CDR2 is SYGVKD in the germline V gene. V lost 4 bases and J lost 3; bases outside the gene matches: 5. The CDR3, as DNA: TGTGCCATCAGTGGTTCAGGGACTAGCGGCTACAATGAGCAGTTCTTC. Its protein is CAISGSGTSGYNEQFF.

At least ten counts were recorded for this clonotype. V gene TRBV11-2 combines with J gene TRBJ2-2, with D hard to call. This CDR3 has 14 amino acids. The V end lost 2 bases, the J end lost 5 bases, and 9 bases lay between the germline ends. The germline CDR1 and CDR2 sequences are SGHAT and FQNNGV. CDR3 sequence (DNA): TGTGCCAGCAGCTTAATTCGGGCTACCGGGGAGCTGTTTTTT. This codes for CASSLIRATGELFF.

This clonotype was counted only a few times. The chain links TRBV4-2 to TRBJ1-1; maybe TRBD1 (5 bases). The CDR3 loop spans 15 amino acids. Trimming removed 0 bases from V and 3 bases from J, with 11 bases in between. Germline V gene sequence: CDR1 LGHNA, CDR2 YNFKEQ. CDR3: CASSQDYGADTEAFF. The DNA for the CDR3 is TGTGCCAGCAGCCAAGATTATGGGGCAGACACTGAAGCTTTCTTT.

CDR3 bases: TGTGCCAGCAGTACCCTTCGCATGAACACTGAAGCTTTCTTT. It yields the protein CASSTLRMNTEAFF. The gene calls are TRBV9 and TRBJ1-1; D is uncertain. Germline loops: CDR1 SGDLS, CDR2 YYNGEE. V shed 5 bases and J shed 0 bases, with 11 bases lying between them. The CDR3 is 14 amino acids. Full variable domain (outside the CDR3, taken from reference TRBV9 and TRBJ1-1): DSGVTQTPKHLITATGQRVTLRCSPRSGDLSVYWYQQSLDQGLQFLIQYYNGEERAKGNILERFSAQQFPDLHSELNLSSLELGDSALYFCASSTLRMNTEAFFGQGTRLTVV.

This clonotype has at least ten counts. The rearrangement uses TRBV12-3 or TRBV12-4 and TRBJ1-5; tentative D call: TRBD1 (5 bases). The CDR3 runs 13 residues. V lost 6 bases and J 7 bases, leaving 13 bases between the germline ends. CDR3 sequence (DNA): TGTGCCAGCAGACCACCAGGGTCGCAGCCCCAGCATTTT. Residues: CASRPPGSQPQHF.

This chain joins TRBV11-2 and TRBJ2-3, with D possibly being TRBD1 or TRBD2 (5 bases each). The V gene's germline CDR1 is SGHAT and CDR2 FQNNGV. Trimming took 3 bases from V and 1 from J, leaving 11 bases between them. CDR3 length: 15 amino acids. CDR3 nucleotides: TGTGCCAGCAGCTTGAGGGACGGGGGCACAGATACGCAGTATTTT. Protein product: CASSLRDGGTDTQYF. The complete variable domain, with remaining parts taken from reference TRBV11-2 and TRBJ2-3, reads EAGVAQSPRYKIIEKRQSVAFWCNPISGHATLYWYQQILGQGPKLLIQFQNNGVVDDSQLPKDRFSAERLKGVDSTLKIQPAKLEDSAVYLCASSLRDGGTDTQYFGPGTRLTVL.

On this clonotype: This may be a read error: a much more frequent sequence differs by one nucleotide. The rearrangement links TRBV18 to TRBJ2-6; D is undetermined. CDR3 length equals 15 residues. Germline assignment: CDR1 KGHSH and CDR2 LQKENI. DNA for the CDR3: TGTGCCGGCTCACCACGGGTTTCTGGGGCCAACGTCCTGACTTTC. This codes for CAGSPRVSGANVLTF. The whole variable domain, remainder taken from reference TRBV18 and TRBJ2-6, is NAGVMQNPRHLVRRRGQEARLRCSPMKGHSHVYWYRQLPEEGLKFMVYLQKENIIDESGMPKERFSAEFPKEGPSILRIQQVVRGDSAAYFCAGSPRVSGANVLTFGAGSRLTVL.

This chain uses TRBV12-3 or TRBV12-4 with TRBJ1-6, with TRBD1 identical over 9 bases. The CDR3 loop spans 14 amino acids. The trim removed 6 bases at V and 8 bases at J, leaving 5 bases unmatched. The CDR3 region is CASRGTGFDSPLHF. The CDR3 DNA reads as TGTGCCAGCAGAGGGACAGGGTTCGATTCACCCCTCCACTTT.

A few counts support this clonotype. V gene TRBV4-1 combines with J gene TRBJ1-2; tentative D call: TRBD1 (6 bases). Trimming took 3 bases from V and 6 from J, leaving 14 bases between them. The CDR3 covers 14 residues. From germline, CDR1 is MGHRA and CDR2 YSYEKL. DNA of the CDR3: TGCGCCAGCAGCCACCCGGGACAAATGGATGGCTACACCTTC. Amino acid sequence: CASSHPGQMDGYTF.

This clonotype was recorded many times. CDR3 nucleotide sequence: TGCGCCAGCAGCCCAGGCCCGGACAGCGGAACCTATGGCTACACCTTC. It is translated as CASSPGPDSGTYGYTF. The V call is TRBV5-1, the J call TRBJ1-2; D may be TRBD1 (6 bases). CDR1 SGHRS and CDR2 YFSETQ come from the germline V gene. The CDR3 contains 16 residues. Between the trimmed V and J ends, which lost 4 bases and 4 bases, there was a span of 20 bases.

The J gene is TRBJ1-4, the V gene TRBV6-2 or TRBV6-3; 8 nucleotides line up with TRBD1. Trimming cost V 6 bases and J 7 bases; bases outside gene matches: 10. The CDR3 is 15 amino acids. Germline CDR1 MNHEY, CDR2 SVGEGT. The CDR3 DNA follows: TGTGCCAGCAGCCCACTGGACAGGGCTTTTGAAAAACTGTTTTTT. It specifies CASSPLDRAFEKLFF.

In this sample, this clonotype turned up many times. The gene calls are TRBV29-1 and TRBJ1-1; no clear D. Trimming removed 5 bases at V and 0 bases at J, with 10 bases between. Germline loops: CDR1 SQVTM, CDR2 ANQGSEA. The CDR3 is 13 amino acids. Written as DNA, the CDR3 is TGCAGCGTTCATCCAGGTATGAACACTGAAGCTTTCTTT. Protein: CSVHPGMNTEAFF.